The rows below give T cell receptor beta chains drawn from one sample of a study of T cell repertoires in cytomegalovirus infection. Antigen specificity for these receptors is unknown. From the reads, TCRdb called clonotypes with MiXCR, one entry per CDR3 protein. Of about 920,000 distinct CDR3 sequences listed, around 30% are singletons. This specimen was cultured CD8+ T cells from PBMCs, taken from culture after CMV antigen stimulation. All receptors come from a human donor in good health (CMV status not recorded). Some clones in this sample may be carry-over from other donors' samples. CDR3s include the opening cysteine and the closing phenylalanine or tryptophan. A D gene is named only where the DNA matches it firmly. A row's size may be missing; if present it is once, few, many or a size class.

CDR3 length	clone size	V gene	D gene	J gene	CDR3 protein	CDR3 DNA
20	.	TRBV6-5	TRBD1	TRBJ2-2	CASSYLFISETGANTGELFF	TGTGCCAGCAGTTACTTGTTTATTTCCGAGACAGGGGCGAACACCGGGGAGCTGTTTTTT
12	.	TRBV6-1	.	TRBJ2-1	CASSEEFNEQFF	TGTGCCAGCAGCGAGGAATTCAATGAGCAGTTCTTC
15	.	TRBV19	.	TRBJ2-7	CASSIALGSSYEQYF	TGTGCCAGTAGTATCGCCCTCGGAAGCTCCTACGAGCAGTACTTC
15	few	TRBV15	TRBD1	TRBJ2-2	CAARDWDRGTGELFF	TGTGCCGCCCGTGACTGGGACAGGGGCACCGGGGAGCTGTTTTTT
16	many	TRBV7-6	TRBD1	TRBJ2-1	CASSFSRTGGVFDQFF	TGTGCCAGCAGTTTTTCCCGGACAGGGGGCGTTTTCGACCAGTTCTTC
15	few	TRBV9	.	TRBJ2-2	CASGGASGDTGELFF	TGTGCCAGCGGAGGGGCTAGTGGGGACACCGGGGAGCTGTTTTTT
16	.	TRBV14	.	TRBJ1-6	CASSQDDKGFASPLHF	TGTGCCAGCAGCCAAGATGATAAGGGGTTTGCTTCACCCCTCCACTTT
18	few	TRBV14	.	TRBJ1-5	CASSPLIIRPGENQPQHF	TGTGCCAGCAGCCCTTTAATTATACGGCCAGGGGAAAATCAGCCCCAGCATTTT
15	.	TRBV4-2	.	TRBJ2-5	CASSQDKGTLETQYF	TGTGCCAGCAGCCAAGATAAGGGGACTCTCGAGACCCAGTACTTC
16	few	TRBV27	TRBD1	TRBJ1-1	CASSLYPQGASTEAFF	TGTGCCAGCAGTTTATACCCCCAGGGGGCGAGCACTGAAGCTTTCTTT
15	.	TRBV6-5	.	TRBJ1-1	CASSYTTPPHTEAFF	TGTGCCAGCAGTTACACGACTCCACCCCACACTGAAGCTTTCTTT
15	few	TRBV7-8	.	TRBJ1-1	CASSLPQGVRTEAFF	TGTGCCAGCAGCTTACCACAGGGAGTTCGTACTGAAGCTTTCTTT
14	few	TRBV6-5	.	TRBJ2-7	CASSYSGAYYEQYF	TGTGCCAGCAGTTACTCGGGGGCCTACTACGAGCAGTACTTC
16	.	TRBV7-9	.	TRBJ2-1	CASTGRAGSSYNEQFF	TGTGCCAGCACCGGAAGGGCGGGGAGCTCCTACAATGAGCAGTTCTTC
12	.	TRBV9	TRBD1	TRBJ1-2	CATHDRVGGYTF	TGTGCCACCCACGACAGGGTGGGTGGCTACACCTTC
15	many	TRBV7-6	.	TRBJ2-3	CASSLVGEGTDTQYF	TGTGCCAGCAGCTTAGTTGGGGAGGGCACAGATACGCAGTATTTT
15	medium-sized	TRBV7-8	.	TRBJ1-2	CASSPPRGPAYGYTF	TGTGCCAGCAGCCCCCCGCGAGGGCCTGCCTATGGCTACACCTTC
12	few	TRBV12-5	TRBD1	TRBJ2-5	CASGQGVETQYF	TGTGCCAGCGGACAGGGTGTAGAGACCCAGTACTTC
17	once	TRBV11-2	.	TRBJ1-1	CASSLWRGGKSDTEAFF	TGTGCCAGCAGCTTATGGAGGGGGGGGAAGTCGGACACTGAAGCTTTCTTT
19	few	TRBV6-5	TRBD1	TRBJ1-2	CASSYSIPLGGGDNYGYTF	TGTGCCAGCAGTTACTCAATCCCCCTCGGAGGGGGCGACAACTATGGCTACACCTTC
15	.	TRBV6-5	.	TRBJ1-2	CASSYFPSGDYGYTF	TGTGCCAGCAGTTATTTCCCTTCGGGGGACTATGGCTACACCTTC
15	few	TRBV28	TRBD1	TRBJ2-2	CASSLYRGDTGELFF	TGTGCCAGCAGTTTGTACAGGGGAGACACCGGGGAGCTGTTTTTT
13	few	TRBV29-1	.	TRBJ1-1	CSAGGGVNTEAFF	TGCAGCGCCGGCGGGGGGGTGAACACTGAAGCTTTCTTT
17	few	TRBV4-2	.	TRBJ2-3	CASSPLLGGESTDTQYF	TGTGCCAGCAGCCCACTCTTAGGGGGGGAGTCGACAGATACGCAGTATTTT
18	.	TRBV7-6	.	TRBJ2-1	CASSLVGGAGESYNEQFF	TGTGCCAGCAGCTTAGTGGGAGGAGCGGGTGAGTCCTACAATGAGCAGTTCTTC
16	.	TRBV4-2	.	TRBJ2-4	CASSRDRLLAKNIQYF	TGTGCCAGCAGCCGAGACAGGCTCTTAGCCAAAAACATTCAGTACTTC
15	many	TRBV7-6	.	TRBJ2-1	CASGPGTGSGLGLFF	TGTGCCAGCGGACCGGGGACAGGGTCGGGACTAGGGCTGTTCTTC
15	many	TRBV4-3	.	TRBJ1-1	CASSQDGQSNTEAFF	TGCGCCAGCAGCCAAGACGGGCAGTCGAACACTGAAGCTTTCTTT
18	many	TRBV7-2	TRBD2	TRBJ2-3	CASSLKGTSGASTDTQYF	TGTGCCAGCAGCTTAAAAGGGACTAGCGGTGCTAGCACAGATACGCAGTATTTT
15	many	TRBV7-8	.	TRBJ2-2	CASRTDGPNTGELFF	TGTGCCAGCAGAACAGACGGACCGAACACCGGGGAGCTGTTTTTT
14	.	TRBV5-1	.	TRBJ1-2	CASSYRDQSMDYTF	TGCGCCAGCAGCTACCGGGACCAATCTATGGACTACACCTTC
17	few	TRBV4-3	TRBD2	TRBJ2-3	CASSPPPAGVSPDTQYF	TGCGCCAGCAGCCCCCCACCAGCGGGGGTAAGTCCAGATACGCAGTATTTT
16	.	TRBV4-1	.	TRBJ2-3	CASSPGERSSTDTQYF	TGCGCCAGCAGCCCCGGCGAGCGTTCTAGCACAGATACGCAGTATTTT
16	few	TRBV7-9	TRBD1	TRBJ1-2	CASSTRQGLAEDGYTF	TGTGCCAGCAGCACCCGACAGGGTTTGGCTGAAGATGGCTACACCTTC
13	once	TRBV10-3	.	TRBJ1-2	CAITPLGNYGYTF	TGTGCCATCACGCCCTTAGGGAACTATGGCTACACCTTC
14	many	TRBV4-1	TRBD1	TRBJ2-1	CASSIPGQLNEQFF	TGCGCCAGCAGCATCCCGGGACAGTTAAATGAGCAGTTCTTC
13	many	TRBV7-6	.	TRBJ2-2	CASSKRTPGELFF	TGTGCCAGCAGCAAAAGGACCCCCGGGGAGCTGTTTTTT
11	.	TRBV12-3/TRBV12-4	.	TRBJ1-1	CASSLLPEAFF	TGTGCCAGCAGTTTATTGCCTGAAGCTTTCTTT
12	.	TRBV12-3/TRBV12-4	TRBD1	TRBJ1-2	CASSPTGEDYTF	TGTGCCAGCAGTCCGACAGGGGAGGACTACACCTTC
16	few	TRBV7-9	TRBD2	TRBJ2-2	CASSRAGERSTGELFF	TGTGCCAGCAGCAGAGCGGGGGAAAGGTCCACCGGGGAGCTGTTTTTT
14	few	TRBV27	.	TRBJ1-1	CASSFTGKNTEAFF	TGTGCCAGCAGTTTTACCGGGAAGAACACTGAAGCTTTCTTT
17	.	TRBV5-5	TRBD1	TRBJ1-2	CASSPGQGAVWNYGYTF	TGTGCCAGCAGCCCCGGACAGGGGGCAGTTTGGAACTATGGCTACACCTTC
14	.	TRBV6-5	TRBD1	TRBJ1-2	CASSWDRASYGYTF	TGTGCCAGCAGTTGGGACAGGGCCTCCTATGGCTACACCTTC
15	.	TRBV9	TRBD2	TRBJ2-1	CASSVAEGLANEQFF	TGTGCCAGCAGCGTAGCAGAGGGACTAGCGAATGAGCAGTTCTTC
15	.	TRBV6-1	.	TRBJ2-7	CASSEEGLGSYEQYF	TGTGCCAGCAGTGAGGAGGGCCTAGGGTCCTACGAGCAGTACTTC
15	few	TRBV4-1	.	TRBJ2-5	CATMDHRENKETQYF	TGCGCCACCATGGACCACAGGGAGAACAAGGAGACCCAGTACTTC
15	many	TRBV7-6	.	TRBJ1-1	CASSLQGGGNTEAFF	TGTGCCAGCAGCTTACAGGGTGGGGGGAACACTGAAGCTTTCTTT
15	.	TRBV14	TRBD2	TRBJ2-1	CASNQESGVYNEQFF	TGTGCCAGCAACCAAGAAAGCGGGGTCTACAATGAGCAGTTCTTC
13	.	TRBV12-5	.	TRBJ1-2	CASGATREDGYTF	TGTGCTAGTGGAGCCACCAGGGAGGATGGCTACACCTTC
15	many	TRBV7-2	.	TRBJ1-2	CASKPFLAENYGYTF	TGTGCCAGCAAACCTTTTCTGGCAGAGAACTATGGCTACACCTTC
14	.	TRBV10-2	TRBD1	TRBJ1-6	CASRGQGAGSPLHF	TGCGCCAGCAGGGGACAGGGGGCCGGGTCACCCCTCCACTTT
16	.	TRBV27	TRBD2	TRBJ2-3	CASTRGAGGPTDTQYF	TGTGCCAGCACCCGAGGAGCGGGGGGTCCCACAGATACGCAGTATTTT
13	.	TRBV12-3/TRBV12-4	.	TRBJ1-2	CASTYGREYGYTF	TGTGCCAGCACCTACGGGAGGGAATACGGCTACACCTTC
13	.	TRBV6-4	.	TRBJ1-5	CASITEATKPQHF	TGTGCCAGCATAACCGAGGCGACCAAGCCCCAGCATTTT
17	many	TRBV6-1	TRBD2	TRBJ2-1	CASSEVYWTSGGHEQFF	TGTGCCAGCAGTGAAGTGTATTGGACTAGCGGGGGCCATGAGCAGTTCTTC